This paragraph covers one T cell receptor beta chain sequence. CDR3 length: 18 amino acids. In germline, CDR1 is SEHNR, CDR2 FQNEAQ (reference sequence). The ends lost 7 bases at V and 4 bases at J; junction bases unmatched: 21. These data originate in a study of molecular identifiers for immune sequencing clone quantification. TCRdb reprocessed the PCR reads via MiXCR and lists one record per CDR3 protein. The sample carries 460,000 or so distinct CDR3 sequences, around 23% recorded once. This clonotype originated in a human donor in good health. Some libraries in this study had Jurkat cell RNA spiked in. The chain links TRBV7-9 to TRBJ1-2; TRBD1 aligns across 7 bases. Sequencing input: naive CD8+ T cells from blood, with Jurkat cell RNA spiked in. The subset is: FACS-sorted CD8+CD4-CCR7+CD45RA+ naive T cells. CDR3 nucleotide sequence: TGTGCCAGCAACTGGGACAGCAGGGCGAGGACGATCGGCTATGGCTACACCTTC. It is translated as CASNWDSRARTIGYGYTF.